This T cell receptor beta chain was identified during a study of blood T cell repertoires in COVID-19. Germline CDR1 is SNHLY and CDR2 is FYNNEI. This CDR3 comprises 15 residues. V gave up 2 bases and J gave up 6 bases, with 14 bases separating them. Only in-frame clones appear in the TCRdb table, and some are missing; sequencing was by immunoSEQ multiplex PCR. The data show approximately 300,000 clones, 80% to 95% seen once. The V call is TRBV2, the J call TRBJ1-5, with D possibly matching TRBD1 (6 bases). Sequencing was done on a sample of PBMCs or T cells enriched from blood (not recorded which). The receptor was isolated from a woman aged 25 to 39 who had recovered from COVID-19. Written as DNA, the CDR3 is TGTGCCAGCAGTGAACGCAGGGGTTATGGTCAGCCCCAGCATTTT. This codes for CASSERRGYGQPQHF.